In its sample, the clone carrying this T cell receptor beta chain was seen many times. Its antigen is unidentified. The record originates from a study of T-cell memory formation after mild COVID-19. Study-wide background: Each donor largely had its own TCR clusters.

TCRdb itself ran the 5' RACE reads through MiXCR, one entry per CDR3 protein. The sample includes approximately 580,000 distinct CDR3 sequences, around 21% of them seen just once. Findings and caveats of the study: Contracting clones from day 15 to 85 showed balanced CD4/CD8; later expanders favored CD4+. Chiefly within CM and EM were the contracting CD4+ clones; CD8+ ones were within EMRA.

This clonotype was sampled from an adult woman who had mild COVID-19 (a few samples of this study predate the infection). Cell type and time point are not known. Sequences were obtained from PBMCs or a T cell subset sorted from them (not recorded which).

The CDR3 loop is CATSAYGLAGSRETQYF. The CDR3 coding sequence is TGTGCCACCAGTGCCTACGGACTAGCGGGCTCCCGGGAGACCCAGTACTTC. The rearrangement links TRBV24-1 to TRBJ2-5; 11 bases agree with TRBD2. Trimming removed 5 bases from V and 5 bases from J; junction bases left unmatched: 12. CDR1 KGHDR and CDR2 SFDVKD come from the germline V gene. The CDR3 totals 17 residues.